This T cell receptor beta chain was retrieved from a study of T cells in Graves' hyperthyroidism and ophthalmopathy. Study-wide points: Stable hyperthyroidism and ophthalmopathy were separated using 13 V-J signatures. For ophthalmopathy, model prediction preceded onset by a median approximately 6 months.

In its sample, this clonotype was seen many times. Its antigen is not known. The ends were cut back, 0 bases at V and 8 bases at J, with 20 bases in the middle. Germline CDR1 DFQATT, CDR2 SNEGSKA (reference sequence). This CDR3 region has 16 residues. TCR beta CDR3 regions were amplified from RNA. When the TCR CDR3 underwent first-round RT-PCR, the HTBI primer set was used. TCRdb ran MiXCR on the multiplex PCR reads and lists one entry per CDR3 protein. The table includes 550,000 to 700,000 distinct CDR3 sequences, around 15% detected once. This TCR was sampled from a woman aged 40 to 50 with Graves' ophthalmopathy. V usage is TRBV20-1 and J usage is TRBJ2-4, with D unclear. Sequenced material: blood. The CDR3 is CSARDFRIPGGDIQYF. CDR3 DNA: TGCAGTGCTAGAGATTTCAGGATACCCGGTGGGGACATTCAGTACTTC.